The clone carrying this T cell receptor (beta chain) was counted a few times. These data originate in a study of CD8 T cells in Susac syndrome. When the RNA was reverse transcribed, random hexamers were used with an input of about 0.45 to 1 ug. Coverage of TCR beta CDR3 amplification by immunoSEQ multiplex PCR extended to 54 Vbeta and 13 Jbeta. TCRdb re-called the immunoSEQ multiplex PCR reads through MiXCR, storing one row per CDR3 protein. The table includes some 450,000 distinct CDR3 sequences, approximately 89% detected once. CD8+ and CD4+ T cells circulating in blood were sequenced for TCR beta. The authors negatively isolated CD8+ and CD4+ T cells and FACS-enriched TEMRA cells. Deletions cut 2 bases from V and 2 bases from J, with 4 bases between. From germline, CDR1 is SGHTA and CDR2 FQGNSA. CDR3 length equals 13 residues.

This TCR derives from a human donor with multiple sclerosis. V usage is TRBV7-2 and J usage is TRBJ2-1; unclear D gene. Material: CD8+ T cells from PBMCs. CDR3: CASSLTTYNEQFF. In nucleotides, the CDR3 is TGTGCCAGCAGCTTAACCACCTACAATGAGCAGTTCTTC.